The subject of this entry is one T cell receptor (beta chain). Antigen unknown. The sample comes from a study of cytomegalovirus exposure and HLA in healthy donors. About the research overall: Samples from HLA-typed donors yielded approximately 80 million unique TCRs in an early data release.

Study results and caveats: CMV antigen specificity of a few CMV-associated chains was confirmed in vitro. Accurate prediction of most subjects' HLA-A and HLA-B alleles from TCR beta sequences was reported. Evidence from a later analysis indicated that most CMV-associated TCR beta chains looked HLA-restricted.

This PCR relied on a set of 60 Vbeta primers and 13 Jbeta primers. The data were produced by immunoSEQ multiplex PCR, yet TCRdb's version contains in-frame clones alone and is incomplete. The sample contains about 83,000 clones, more than 70% of which appear only once. Germline-derived CDR1 and CDR2 are LNHDA and SQIVND (reference sequence). V lost 0 bases and J lost 0, with 12 bases in between. There are 17 residues in the CDR3. Sequenced: PBMCs. This TCR was recovered from a man aged 60-69 years in good health and CMV-seronegative. V usage is TRBV19 and J usage is TRBJ1-5; D is possibly TRBD1 (5 bases). The CDR3 DNA follows: TGTGCCAGTAGTATAGACGGGGGTGGGAGTAGCAATCAGCCCCAGCATTTT. Amino acid sequence: CASSIDGGGSSNQPQHF.